Below, 25 T cell receptor beta chains from the same sample are listed, as sequenced in a study of shared clonotypes between healthy human individuals. The table came from immunoSEQ multiplex PCR; TCRdb's copy has only in-frame clones and leaves some out. The sample lists more than 1.2 million clones; approximately 98.5% were seen once. The sequenced sample was naive CD4+ T cells sorted from blood. Indicated subset: CD45RA+ positively selected. The source of these receptors is a man aged 25-45 years in good health.

This chain joins TRBV11-2 and TRBJ1-3; maybe TRBD1 (5 bases). In germline, CDR1 is SGHAT, CDR2 FQNNGV. This CDR3 spans 17 amino acids. The V end was cut by 5 bases, the J end by 2 bases, with 19 bases between. CDR3 bases: TGTGCCAGCAGCCCATTAATGGGGCGGGAACCTGGAAACACCATATATTTT. Translating it yields CASSPLMGREPGNTIYF. The full variable domain, completed using reference TRBV11-2 and TRBJ1-3, is EAGVAQSPRYKIIEKRQSVAFWCNPISGHATLYWYQQILGQGPKLLIQFQNNGVVDDSQLPKDRFSAERLKGVDSTLKIQPAKLEDSAVYLCASSPLMGREPGNTIYFGEGSWLTVV.

This chain joins TRBV18 and TRBJ1-2; tentatively, D is TRBD1 (5 bases). V lost 5 bases, J lost 4 bases, and 26 bases lay in between. The CDR3 contains 18 residues. Per the germline V gene, CDR1 is KGHSH and CDR2 is LQKENI. The CDR3 coding sequence is TGTGCCAGCTCATCCAGAAACCAGAGGGGCGGAGAGTCCTATGGCTACACCTTC. This gives the protein CASSSRNQRGGESYGYTF.

The chain is built from TRBV11-2 and TRBJ1-4, with TRBD1 as a possible D gene (5 bases). The germline V gene encodes CDR1 SGHAT and CDR2 FQNNGV. This CDR3 is built from 13 residues. V lost 2 bases and J lost 7, with 8 bases in between. CDR3: CASSLQGAEKLFF. DNA for the CDR3: TGTGCCAGCAGCTTACAGGGAGCTGAAAAACTGTTTTTT.

The chain carries TRBV27 and TRBJ2-7; D might be TRBD2 (5 bases). The CDR3 covers 14 residues. V shed 2 bases and J shed 3 bases, with 11 bases lying between them. Germline CDR1 and CDR2: MNHEY and SMNVEV (reference sequence). The CDR3 loop reads CASSLRFGSYEQYF. DNA for the CDR3: TGTGCCAGCAGTTTAAGATTTGGGAGCTACGAGCAGTACTTC.

This clone was observed once. The rearrangement uses TRBV7-3 and TRBJ2-1, with D perhaps matching TRBD1 (6 bases). The CDR3 runs to 15 residues. The germline V and J ends were trimmed by 1 base and 7 bases, with 14 bases remaining between them. Germline CDR1 reads SGHTA; CDR2 reads FQGTGA. The CDR3 DNA reads TGTGCCAGCAGCTTAATACAGGGTGAAAGGAATGAGCAGTTCTTC. This translates into CASSLIQGERNEQFF. The whole variable domain, filled in from reference TRBV7-3 and TRBJ2-1, reads GAGVSQTPSNKVTEKGKYVELRCDPISGHTALYWYRQSLGQGPEFLIYFQGTGAADDSGLPNDRFFAVRPEGSVSTLKIQRTERGDSAVYLCASSLIQGERNEQFFGPGTRLTVL.

Of note for this clone: This sample includes further DNA sequences coding for the same CDR3. This chain connects TRBV6-5 to TRBJ2-7, with 9 nucleotides matching TRBD2. The CDR3 consists of 15 residues. V trimming: 4 bases; J trimming: 0 bases; junction bases outside the gene matches: 4. The germline CDR1 and CDR2 sequences are MNHEY and SVGAGI. CDR3 coding DNA: TGTGCCAGCAGTTCGTATAGCGGGAGCTCCTACGAGCAGTACTTC. It encodes CASSSYSGSSYEQYF.

The chain carries TRBV18 and TRBJ1-2; D is unresolved. This CDR3 comprises 14 residues. Trimming shortened V by 1 base and J by 7 bases, and 13 bases separated the two germline ends. Germline CDR1 is KGHSH and CDR2 is LQKENI. The CDR3 protein is CASSPRAASTGYTF. The CDR3 DNA reads TGTGCCAGCTCACCACGGGCGGCCTCGACTGGCTACACCTTC.

This chain links TRBV11-2 with TRBJ2-1; D uncertain. The CDR3 is made up of 13 amino acids. Germline lookup yields CDR1 SGHAT and CDR2 FQNNGV. V lost 4 bases and J lost 9, with 13 bases in between. CDR3 sequence (DNA): TGTGCCAGCAGCTCTCCCCGGTTGAGTGAGCAGTTCTTC. Translation gives CASSSPRLSEQFF.

The CDR3 here is CASSLRSEMNTEAFF. The CDR3 DNA sequence: TGTGCCAGCAGCTTACGCTCAGAAATGAACACTGAAGCTTTCTTT. V usage is TRBV7-9 and J usage is TRBJ1-1; D not resolved. CDR3 length equals 15 residues. Trimming pared 2 bases from V and 0 bases from J, leaving 10 bases between. Germline values: CDR1 SEHNR, CDR2 FQNEAQ (reference sequence). Full variable domain (missing parts from reference TRBV7-9 and TRBJ1-1): DTGVSQNPRHKITKRGQNVTFRCDPISEHNRLYWYRQTLGQGPEFLTYFQNEAQLEKSRLLSDRFSAERPKGSFSTLEIQRTEQGDSAMYLCASSLRSEMNTEAFFGQGTRLTVV.

The chain has TRBV9 and TRBJ2-1, with 9 bases identical to TRBD2. Germline V gene sequence: CDR1 SGDLS, CDR2 YYNGEE. This CDR3 is 15 amino acids long. J was trimmed by 3 bases and V by 4 bases; bases with no gene match: 5. As DNA, the CDR3 is TGTGCCAGCAGCACCAGCGGGAGGATCTACAATGAGCAGTTCTTC. As protein: CASSTSGRIYNEQFF.

The chain carries TRBV27 and TRBJ2-5, with 8 positions matching TRBD2. From germline, CDR1 is MNHEY and CDR2 SMNVEV (reference sequence). Trimming took 0 bases from V and 5 from J; bases not matched to a gene: 17. CDR3 length equals 19 residues. In DNA, the CDR3 is TGTGCCAGCAGTTTATCTCGCGGGTCAGCGGGAGAATTGGGGGAGACCCAGTACTTC. It yields the protein CASSLSRGSAGELGETQYF.

V gene TRBV5-1 combines with J gene TRBJ2-1, with D perhaps given as TRBD1 or TRBD2 (5 bases each). V was pared by 7 bases and J by 4 bases, with 30 bases between. The CDR3 loop spans 19 amino acids. From germline, CDR1 is SGHRS and CDR2 YFSETQ. The CDR3 nucleotides read TGCGCCAGCTCTAGGGAGACAGCCTCTCTACCTGCCCTGTACAATGAGCAGTTCTTC. Protein sequence: CASSRETASLPALYNEQFF.

J is TRBJ2-1 and V is TRBV10-3; the match to TRBD1 covers 9 bases. CDR1 is ENHRY, CDR2 SYGVKD, per germline. The CDR3 consists of 15 residues. The J segment lost 9 bases and the V segment lost 6 bases, leaving 12 bases of the junction unmatched. CDR3 bases: TGTGCCATCAGGCCGGGACAGGGAGTTCTCGCTGAGCAGTTCTTC. Amino acids: CAIRPGQGVLAEQFF.

The CDR3 coding sequence is TGCGCCAGCAGCTCAGACCGAAAGTCCTACGAGCAGTACTTC. This codes for CASSSDRKSYEQYF. This chain connects TRBV5-1 to TRBJ2-7; D is undetermined. The germline CDR1 and CDR2 sequences are SGHRS and YFSETQ. CDR3 length: 14 residues. V lost 3 bases and J 1 base, leaving 11 bases between the germline ends.

This rearrangement joins TRBV5-1 to TRBJ2-7; 10 nucleotides align to TRBD2. Trimming took 0 bases from V and 6 from J; bases not matched to a gene: 9. There are 16 residues in the CDR3. Germline CDR1 and CDR2: SGHRS and YFSETQ. The CDR3 sequence: CASSLEASGSLSEQYF. The CDR3 nucleotides read TGCGCCAGCAGCTTGGAGGCTAGCGGGAGCTTATCCGAGCAGTACTTC.

A single count supports this clone. The chain carries TRBV5-6 and TRBJ2-2; D not certain. The CDR3 covers 14 residues. Trimming took off 2 bases at V and 0 bases at J, with 5 bases between the two ends. Germline-derived CDR1 and CDR2 are SGHDT and YYEEEE. In DNA form, the CDR3 reads TGTGCCAGCAGCTTTAATACGAACACCGGGGAGCTGTTTTTT. Its protein is CASSFNTNTGELFF.

The chain couples TRBV2 to TRBJ1-2; D is unclear. The CDR3 spans 13 residues. The germline V gene encodes CDR1 SNHLY and CDR2 FYNNEI. Trimming took off 2 bases at V and 4 bases at J, with 8 bases between the two ends. The CDR3 spells CASSEQNLYGYTF. CDR3 DNA: TGTGCCAGCAGTGAACAGAATCTCTATGGCTACACCTTC.

The gene calls are TRBV7-3 and TRBJ2-2; D unresolved. The germline V gene encodes CDR1 SGHTA and CDR2 FQGTGA. The CDR3 runs 12 residues. V lost 5 bases to trimming and J lost 7 bases, with 8 bases between them. In nucleotides, the CDR3 is TGTGCCAGCAGCCCATCCGACGGGGAGCTGTTTTTT. Translated, it gives CASSPSDGELFF. Using reference TRBV7-3 and TRBJ2-2 for the parts outside the CDR3, the full variable domain is GAGVSQTPSNKVTEKGKYVELRCDPISGHTALYWYRQSLGQGPEFLIYFQGTGAADDSGLPNDRFFAVRPEGSVSTLKIQRTERGDSAVYLCASSPSDGELFFGEGSRLTVL.

CDR3 nucleotide sequence: TGTGCCAGCAGCCGACCTCCCTTTGCAACTAATGAAAAACTGTTTTTT. As protein: CASSRPPFATNEKLFF. The rearrangement joins TRBV5-5 to TRBJ1-4; D gene unclear. CDR1 SGHKS and CDR2 YYEKEE come from the germline V gene (reference sequence). Trimming removed 4 bases from V and 0 bases from J, with 13 bases in between. The CDR3 runs 16 residues.

The chain carries TRBV7-3 and TRBJ1-5; TRBD1 agrees at 10 bases. In germline, CDR1 is SGHTA, CDR2 FQGTGA. The CDR3 contains 19 residues. V lost 4 bases and J lost 2; bases outside the gene matches: 14. Here the CDR3 DNA reads TGTGCCAGCAGCTATCAAAGACTTTGGACAGGGGGGCGCAATCAGCCCCAGCATTTT. Amino acid sequence: CASSYQRLWTGGRNQPQHF.

The genes are TRBV6-1 and TRBJ2-7; TRBD1 agrees at 7 bases. Trimming removed 4 bases from V and 2 bases from J; junction bases left unmatched: 8. CDR1 is MNHNS, CDR2 SASEGT, per germline. This CDR3 comprises 15 residues. Written as DNA, the CDR3 is TGTGCCAGCAGTGTGACTCCCCAGGGGGCCTACGAGCAGTACTTC. This encodes CASSVTPQGAYEQYF.

V gene TRBV11-3 combines with J gene TRBJ2-3; TRBD1 matches at 7 bases. CDR1 and CDR2 (germline): SGHNT, YENEEA. The CDR3 is 16 amino acids. After removal of 5 bases from V and 4 bases from J, the junction contained 12 bases not matched to a gene. The CDR3 nucleotides are TGTGCCAGCAGCGCCGGGACAGAAGGAGGATCAGATACGCAGTATTTT. It codes for CASSAGTEGGSDTQYF.

J is TRBJ1-2 and V is TRBV19; TRBD1 matches at 9 bases. The germline CDR1 and CDR2 sequences are LNHDA and SQIVND (reference sequence). The CDR3 sequence is 14 residues long. V lost 5 bases, J lost 2 bases, and 3 bases stayed unmatched. The CDR3 DNA is TGTGCCAGTAGTCTCGACAGGGGGAACTATGGCTACACCTTC. Translation gives CASSLDRGNYGYTF.

The chain combines TRBV27 with TRBJ2-1; TRBD1 agrees at 9 bases. V trimming: 2 bases; J trimming: 6 bases; junction bases outside the gene matches: 8. The CDR3 has 16 residues. Germline V gene data show CDR1 as MNHEY and CDR2 as SMNVEV (reference sequence). Here the CDR3 reads CASSLRGTGIFNEQFF. The CDR3 DNA reads as TGTGCCAGCAGTTTAAGGGGGACAGGGATTTTCAATGAGCAGTTCTTC.

The V gene is TRBV10-3, the J gene TRBJ1-2; D is perhaps TRBD1 (5 bases). Germline V lookup: CDR1 ENHRY, CDR2 SYGVKD. Trimming removed 4 bases from V and 8 bases from J, with 17 bases in between. There are 14 residues in the CDR3. CDR3 sequence reads: CAISGQGGSGGYTF. The CDR3 DNA sequence: TGTGCCATCAGTGGGCAGGGAGGTTCGGGAGGCTACACCTTC.